Presented here are 2 T cell receptor beta chains from one specimen sequenced in a study of T cell repertoires in cytomegalovirus infection. Their target antigens are unknown. MiXCR was run by TCRdb on the reads, yielding one entry per CDR3 protein. The sample contains about 34,000 distinct CDR3 sequences, 52% of which appear only once. Sequenced material: CD8+ T cells from cultured PBMCs, taken from culture after CMV antigen stimulation. All receptors come from a human donor in good health (CMV status not recorded). Some clones in this sample may be carry-over from other donors' samples.

The chain links TRBV20-1 to TRBJ1-2, with D perhaps TRBD1 (6 bases). This CDR3 has 12 residues. V lost 0 bases to trimming and J lost 7 bases, with 9 bases between them. Germline values: CDR1 DFQATT, CDR2 SNEGSKA (reference sequence). Written as DNA, the CDR3 is TGCAGTGCTAGAGATAGAGGGGGTGGCTACACCTTC. Protein product: CSARDRGGGYTF.

The J gene is TRBJ2-7, the V gene TRBV10-3; D tentatively reads TRBD1 or TRBD2 (6 bases each). Germline CDR1 and CDR2: ENHRY and SYGVKD. CDR3 length: 13 residues. V was shortened by 7 bases and J by 1 base, with 11 bases between the two germline ends. CDR3 protein: CAINRGTSYEQYF. In DNA form, the CDR3 reads TGTGCCATCAACCGGGGGACATCCTACGAGCAGTACTTC.